The clone carrying this TCR beta chain was counted a single time. Per the germline V gene, CDR1 is SGHAT and CDR2 is FQNNGV. The length of the CDR3 is 14 residues. Trimming shortened V by 4 bases and J by 5 bases, and 14 bases separated the two germline ends. This specimen comes from a study of cytomegalovirus exposure and HLA in healthy donors. The PCR employed 60 Vbeta primers together with 13 Jbeta primers. Using immunoSEQ multiplex PCR, the repertoire was profiled, and TCRdb retains in-frame clones only, with some absent. The sample consists of approximately 150,000 clones, more than 80% of them appearing once.

V usage is TRBV11-2 and J usage is TRBJ2-5, with D maybe TRBD1 (7 bases). Material for sequencing was PBMCs. This sequence originates from a woman between 18 and 29 years old in good health and CMV-seropositive. The CDR3 is CASSSETGRETQYF. The CDR3 nucleotides read TGTGCCAGCAGCTCCGAGACAGGGAGGGAGACCCAGTACTTC.